Listed below are T cell receptor beta chains from one sample, sequenced in a study of cytomegalovirus exposure and HLA in healthy donors. Sequencing was performed with immunoSEQ multiplex PCR; in TCRdb, only in-frame clones are kept and a portion is missing. The sample yields fewer than 200,000 clones, 73% seen once. The sample comprised PBMCs. The receptors shown here come from a woman in her late teens or twenties in good health and CMV-seropositive. The CDR3 runs from the conserved cysteine through the conserved F or W. D genes are given only for firm matches. Clone size appears in some rows only: once, few, many, or a class for an expanded clone.

D gene,clone size,V gene,J gene,CDR3 DNA,CDR3 protein
-,few,TRBV30,TRBJ1-2,TGTGCCTGGATATTCGGACGGAGGTTAAACTATGGCTACACCTTC,CAWIFGRRLNYGYTF
-,-,TRBV20-1,TRBJ1-1,TGCAGTGCCCAAACACAGGGTGAAGCTTTCTTT,CSAQTQGEAFF
-,-,TRBV6-7,TRBJ2-5,TGTGCCAGCAGTTGCCGGACTAGGGGGTTAGAGACCCAGTACTTC,CASSCRTRGLETQYF
-,-,TRBV11-2,TRBJ2-5,TGTGCCAGCAGAACCGTCTTCCGGGGAGGAGAGACCCAGTACTTC,CASRTVFRGGETQYF
TRBD1,-,TRBV6-5,TRBJ1-1,TGTGCCAGCAGTTCCGGGACAGGGGGGGGGAACACTGAAGCTTTCTTT,CASSSGTGGGNTEAFF
-,-,TRBV30,TRBJ2-3,TGTGCCTGGAGCGAACAGGGCCCAGATACGCAGTATTTT,CAWSEQGPDTQYF
TRBD1,-,TRBV28,TRBJ1-2,TGTGCCAGCAGTTTAGTGGACAGGGGAGGTGGCTACACCTTC,CASSLVDRGGGYTF
-,-,TRBV29-1,TRBJ1-1,TGCAGCGGGAAGAACAGAAACACTGAAGCTTTCTTT,CSGKNRNTEAFF
TRBD1,-,TRBV6-5,TRBJ1-1,TGTGCCAGCACCTCAACAGGGGACACTGAAGCTTTCTTT,CASTSTGDTEAFF
-,few,TRBV10-3,TRBJ2-1,TGTGCCATCAATGGGGACTCCCGCTCCTACAATGAGCAGTTCTTC,CAINGDSRSYNEQFF
-,-,TRBV7-9,TRBJ1-2,TGTGCCAGCAGCTTAGGAGGGGGGGCCTATGGCTACACCTTC,CASSLGGGAYGYTF
-,-,TRBV19,TRBJ1-5,TGTGCCAGTAGTATCGGAGGGACGGCTCAGCCCCAGCATTTT,CASSIGGTAQPQHF
TRBD2,-,TRBV4-1,TRBJ2-7,TGCGCCAGCAGCCAAGGGGTCCTAGCGGGGGGTTACGAGCAGTACTTC,CASSQGVLAGGYEQYF
TRBD2,-,TRBV11-2,TRBJ2-2,TGTGCCAGCAGCTTAGGGACTAGCGGGGGACCGAACACCGGGGAGCTGTTTTTT,CASSLGTSGGPNTGELFF
-,few,TRBV5-1,TRBJ2-1,TGCGCCAGCAGCTTGGAAGGGGGTGCCAATGAGCAGTTCTTC,CASSLEGGANEQFF
TRBD2,-,TRBV6-6,TRBJ2-1,TGTGCCACAGGGGGGAAGCGGGGGGGCAGGAATGAGCAGTTCTTC,CATGGKRGGRNEQFF
-,-,TRBV10-3,TRBJ1-1,TGTGCCATCAGTGAGAGGCCAGGTGAGAACACTGAAGCTTTCTTT,CAISERPGENTEAFF
TRBD2,-,TRBV18,TRBJ2-2,TGTGCCAGCTCCCCCTCTAGCGGGGGCCACACCGGGGAGCTGTTTTTT,CASSPSSGGHTGELFF
-,once,TRBV6-1,TRBJ1-1,TGTGCCAGCAGTGAACCAGGGAACACTGAAGCTTTCTTT,CASSEPGNTEAFF
-,-,TRBV27,TRBJ1-6,TGTGCCAGCAGTCGCCCCAGGGTCCGCCATTCACCCCTCCACTTT,CASSRPRVRHSPLHF
TRBD2,-,TRBV6-5,TRBJ2-1,TGTGCCAGCAGTTACCAGATCGGGGGGGCTGGCAATGAGCAGTTCTTC,CASSYQIGGAGNEQFF
-,-,TRBV7-9,TRBJ2-7,TGTGCCAGCAGCCGATCTGACACGTCCGCGCAGTACTTC,CASSRSDTSAQYF
-,-,TRBV7-9,TRBJ1-5,TGTTCCAGCAGCAGGGGTGATCAGCCCCAGCATTTT,CSSSRGDQPQHF
-,few,TRBV15,TRBJ2-1,TGTGCCACCAGCAGATACAGTGCGATAACACCCAATGAGCAGTTCTTC,CATSRYSAITPNEQFF
-,once,TRBV19,TRBJ2-2,TGTGCCAGTAGTGTTACAGGGAACACCGGGGAGCTGTTTTTT,CASSVTGNTGELFF
TRBD1,-,TRBV25-1,TRBJ2-5,TGTGCCAGCAGTGACGGCAGGGGGCAAGAGACCCAGTACTTC,CASSDGRGQETQYF
TRBD2,-,TRBV30,TRBJ2-4,TGTGCCTGGGGCGGGGGTGGCATTCAGTACTTC,CAWGGGGIQYF
TRBD1,-,TRBV19,TRBJ2-4,TGTGCCAGTAGCCCAGCGGGACAGGGAAAAAACATTCAGTACTTC,CASSPAGQGKNIQYF
-,-,TRBV7-9,TRBJ2-3,TGTGCCAGCAGCCCTACGAGCGCAGATACGCAGTATTTT,CASSPTSADTQYF
TRBD1,once,TRBV7-2,TRBJ2-7,TGTGCCAGCAGCTTTTCAGGGGGCAACTACGAGCAGTACTTC,CASSFSGGNYEQYF
-,-,TRBV15,TRBJ1-5,TGTGCCACCAGCAGAGATCGAGCCCAGCCCCAGCATTTT,CATSRDRAQPQHF